One sample yielded the 25 T cell receptor beta chains listed below, sequenced in a study of post-analysis software for immune sequencing data. TCR beta cDNA libraries had unique molecular identifiers. TCRdb re-called the PCR reads with MiXCR, one entry per CDR3 protein. The profile shows fewer than 850,000 distinct CDR3 sequences, roughly 30% of them singletons. For these TCRs, the target antigens are not known. Findings of the study overall: Controls showed lower frequencies than patients for roughly five TRBV segments, and TRBV5-6, TRBV5-1 and TRBV20-1 were among these.

The sample comprised blood. Receptor source: a girl between 5 and 17 years old with multiple sclerosis.

This clonotype was seen a handful of times. This chain links TRBV20-1 with TRBJ1-5; no firm D call. Germline CDR1 and CDR2: DFQATT and SNEGSKA (reference sequence). The CDR3 is 13 residues long. The germline V and J ends were trimmed by 1 base and 4 bases, with 8 bases remaining between them. CDR3: CSARVTANQPQHF. The CDR3 DNA reads TGCAGTGCTAGAGTTACAGCGAATCAGCCCCAGCATTTT.

The chain links TRBV5-1 to TRBJ1-2, with D maybe TRBD1 (5 bases). Germline CDR1 is SGHRS and CDR2 is YFSETQ. Trimming cost V 0 bases and J 5 bases, with 11 bases left between them. The CDR3 sequence is 14 residues long. The CDR3 DNA is TGCGCCAGCAGCTTGGAGCAGGGACCTTATGGCTACACCTTC. Protein sequence: CASSLEQGPYGYTF.

V and J are TRBV4-3 and TRBJ1-4; 7 bases fit TRBD1. This CDR3 is built from 15 residues. J lost 8 bases, V lost 4 bases, and 10 bases had no gene match. Germline V CDR1 and CDR2: LGHNA, YSLEER. The CDR3 loop is CASSREETGNEKLFF. CDR3 sequence (DNA): TGCGCCAGCAGCCGAGAGGAGACAGGGAACGAAAAACTGTTTTTT.

CDR3 protein: CASSPGGGTVYGYTF. The CDR3 DNA is TGCGCCAGCAGCCCGGGAGGTGGGACAGTCTATGGCTACACCTTC. The chain recombines TRBV5-1 with TRBJ1-2; TRBD1 agrees at 7 bases. The V and J ends lost 4 bases and 4 bases, in that order; junction bases with no gene match: 10. The CDR3 spans 15 residues. Germline V gene data show CDR1 as SGHRS and CDR2 as YFSETQ.

The chain uses TRBV6-2 or TRBV6-3 and TRBJ2-4; D is undetermined. The CDR3 covers 13 residues. The ends were cut back, 4 bases at V and 0 bases at J, with 4 bases in the middle. CDR1 and CDR2 (germline): MNHEY, SVGEGT. CDR3 in DNA: TGTGCCAGCAGTTCAGAAGCCAAAAACATTCAGTACTTC. Translation: CASSSEAKNIQYF.

The genes are TRBV7-8 and TRBJ2-1; D gene unclear. V was pared by 5 bases and J by 8 bases, with 13 bases between. Germline-derived CDR1 and CDR2 are SGHVS and FQNEAQ. The CDR3 is made up of 13 amino acids. The CDR3 sequence is CASSPTPRDEQFF. CDR3 DNA sequence: TGTGCCAGCAGCCCCACCCCTAGGGATGAGCAGTTCTTC.

This clonotype was found a few times. The germline gene is not matched at one end of the junction; a read error may be the cause. The chain carries TRBV20-1 and TRBJ1-1; D is uncertain. This CDR3 spans 14 amino acids. The germline V gene has CDR1 DFQATT and CDR2 SNEGSKA (reference sequence). Here the CDR3 reads CSAPTARMNTEVFF. CDR3 DNA sequence: TGCAGTGCTCCTACGGCACGGATGAACACTGAAGTTTTCTTT.

The gene calls are TRBV29-1 and TRBJ2-3; the D gene is possibly TRBD1 (6 bases). The CDR3 has 14 residues. V lost 6 bases and J lost 2, with 15 bases in between. Germline CDR1 and CDR2: SQVTM and ANQGSEA. The CDR3 loop is CSVAWGTSTDTQYF. In DNA, the CDR3 is TGCAGCGTGGCATGGGGGACATCCACAGATACGCAGTATTTT.

V is TRBV5-6 and J is TRBJ2-3; D uncertain. The germline gives CDR1 SGHDT, CDR2 YYEEEE. V was clipped by 4 bases and J by 11 bases, with 17 bases between them. The CDR3 length is 13 residues. Here the CDR3 DNA reads TGTGCCAGCAGCCTAAGCTCCAGCAAGGGGCAGTATTTT. This gives the protein CASSLSSSKGQYF.

The gene calls are TRBV10-3 and TRBJ1-1; D unclear. Germline lookup yields CDR1 ENHRY and CDR2 SYGVKD. This CDR3 spans 14 amino acids. V was trimmed by 5 bases and J by 4 bases, leaving 14 bases between them. The CDR3 coding sequence is TGTGCCATCAGTAGAGAACAGAAGAGCACTGAAGCTTTCTTT. Amino acid sequence: CAISREQKSTEAFF.

V is TRBV5-1 and J is TRBJ2-1; D gene uncertain. Trimming removed 0 bases from V and 8 bases from J, with 18 bases in between. This CDR3 is 16 amino acids long. Germline CDR1 is SGHRS and CDR2 is YFSETQ. The CDR3 is CASSLAGVLTVDEQFF. The CDR3 bases are TGCGCCAGCAGCTTGGCCGGCGTGCTGACGGTGGATGAGCAGTTCTTC. The variable domain in full, with the rest retrieved from reference TRBV5-1 and TRBJ2-1, is KAGVTQTPRYLIKTRGQQVTLSCSPISGHRSVSWYQQTPGQGLQFLFEYFSETQRNKGNFPGRFSGRQFSNSRSEMNVSTLELGDSALYLCASSLAGVLTVDEQFFGPGTRLTVL.

This clonotype was observed a few times. DNA of the CDR3: TGTGCCATCAGTGAAATAACGGCCCAGCCCCAGCATTTT. It translates to CAISEITAQPQHF. The rearrangement uses TRBV10-3 and TRBJ1-5; D gene unclear. This CDR3 has 13 residues. Trimming shortened V by 3 bases and J by 7 bases, and 10 bases separated the two germline ends. Germline assignment: CDR1 ENHRY and CDR2 SYGVKD.

This chain connects TRBV27 to TRBJ1-5, with 11 positions matching TRBD1. The germline CDR1 and CDR2 sequences are MNHEY and SMNVEV (reference sequence). This CDR3 is built from 15 residues. The ends lost 7 bases at V and 2 bases at J; junction bases unmatched: 4. The CDR3, as DNA: TGTGCCAGCAAGCCGGGACAGGGGGGCAATCAGCCCCAGCATTTT. It encodes CASKPGQGGNQPQHF.

This chain links TRBV29-1 with TRBJ2-2; no reliable D call. The CDR3 spans 12 residues. V lost 2 bases to trimming and J lost 5 bases, with 6 bases between them. Germline lookup yields CDR1 SQVTM and CDR2 ANQGSEA. The CDR3 DNA sequence: TGCAGCGTTGAACTGGGGACCGGGGAGCTGTTTTTT. This translates into CSVELGTGELFF.

This clonotype was detected only a few times. This rearrangement joins TRBV4-3 to TRBJ2-3; D may be TRBD2 (6 bases). CDR3 length equals 16 residues. Germline CDR1 and CDR2: LGHNA and YSLEER. V lost 0 bases and J lost 5, with 15 bases in between. The CDR3 reads CASSQDYFGSGDTQYF. The CDR3 DNA is TGCGCCAGCAGCCAAGATTATTTCGGGAGTGGAGATACGCAGTATTTT.

This clonotype was seen a few times. This sequence joins TRBV2 and TRBJ1-1; D gene ambiguous. The CDR3 extends over 14 amino acids. The germline CDR1 and CDR2 sequences are SNHLY and FYNNEI. Trimming pared 3 bases from V and 7 bases from J, leaving 15 bases between. CDR3 protein: CASSDSSFGIEAFF. CDR3 nucleotides: TGTGCCAGCAGTGATTCGTCCTTCGGAATTGAAGCTTTCTTT.

This clonotype was seen a handful of times. This chain uses TRBV5-1 with TRBJ2-3; 7 nucleotides agree with TRBD1. The CDR3 sequence is 15 residues long. Germline V gives CDR1 SGHRS, CDR2 YFSETQ. After removal of 2 bases from V and 3 bases from J, the junction contained 6 bases not matched to a gene. CDR3 region: CASSFTGQRTDTQYF. CDR3 nucleotide sequence: TGCGCCAGCAGCTTTACGGGACAGAGAACAGATACGCAGTATTTT.

V usage is TRBV29-1 and J usage is TRBJ2-7, with D maybe TRBD2 (5 bases). The length of the CDR3 is 13 residues. Germline V lookup: CDR1 SQVTM, CDR2 ANQGSEA. V was cut by 8 bases and J by 7 bases, with 21 bases left in between. In DNA form, the CDR3 reads TGCAGCCTACTCGAAGGAGGCCTAAATGAGCAGTACTTC. Translating it yields CSLLEGGLNEQYF.

This clonotype has only a few counts. This sequence joins TRBV20-1 and TRBJ2-1, with 10 bases that match TRBD2. J lost 5 bases, V lost 6 bases, and 13 bases had no gene match. CDR3 size: 16 residues. Germline V gene sequence: CDR1 DFQATT, CDR2 SNEGSKA (reference sequence). This chain's CDR3 is CSAVDAVAGGNNEQFF. CDR3 DNA: TGCAGTGCAGTCGATGCGGTAGCGGGGGGAAACAATGAGCAGTTCTTC.

The chain links TRBV3-1 to TRBJ2-3; 9 nucleotides agree with TRBD2. Trimming cost V 4 bases and J 4 bases; bases outside gene matches: 6. The CDR3 loop spans 15 amino acids. Per the germline V gene, CDR1 is LGHDT and CDR2 is YNNKEL (reference sequence). The CDR3 DNA sequence: TGTGCCAGCAGCCCGGTGCAGCGGGAGGCAGATACGCAGTATTTT. Translated, it gives CASSPVQREADTQYF.

This chain's CDR3 is CSVSGQDRGPDTQYF. CDR3 nucleotides: TGCAGCGTCTCGGGGCAAGACAGGGGGCCGGATACGCAGTATTTT. J is TRBJ2-3 and V is TRBV29-1, with 10 bases identical to TRBD1. Germline trimming cut 6 bases from V and 6 bases from J; bases unmatched to any gene: 12. Per germline, CDR1 SQVTM and CDR2 ANQGSEA. This CDR3 is 15 amino acids long.

The CDR3, as DNA: TGCGCCAGCAGCTGGGGGGACAGGGCTCGCGGCTACACCTTC. Its translation: CASSWGDRARGYTF. V usage is TRBV5-1 and J usage is TRBJ1-2; TRBD1 agrees at 9 bases. CDR3 length: 14 residues. V lost 3 bases, J lost 8 bases, and 8 bases stayed unmatched. In germline, CDR1 is SGHRS, CDR2 YFSETQ.

CDR3 in amino acids: CASTGGTSRNEQFF. The CDR3 nucleotides read TGTGCCAGCACAGGGGGGACTAGTCGTAATGAGCAGTTCTTC. This chain joins TRBV12-3 or TRBV12-4 and TRBJ2-1; maybe TRBD2 (8 bases). The CDR3 has 14 residues. Deletions cut 7 bases from V and 7 bases from J, with 17 bases between.

The J gene is TRBJ2-7, the V gene TRBV7-9; the D is unclear. The germline V and J ends were trimmed by 0 bases and 0 bases, with 12 bases remaining between them. The CDR3 has 16 amino acids. Germline assignment: CDR1 SEHNR and CDR2 FQNEAQ (reference sequence). CDR3 sequence reads: CASSLAAFETSYEQYF. The DNA of the CDR3 is TGTGCCAGCAGCTTAGCCGCTTTCGAGACCTCCTACGAGCAGTACTTC.

This clonotype was seen a few times. The chain uses TRBV20-1 and TRBJ2-6; a possible D gene is TRBD1 (6 bases). Germline CDR1 reads DFQATT; CDR2 reads SNEGSKA (reference sequence). CDR3 length: 17 residues. The germline V and J ends were trimmed by 5 bases and 0 bases, with 17 bases remaining between them. The CDR3 sequence: CSAYIQQDSSGANVLTF. The CDR3 DNA sequence: TGCAGTGCTTACATACAACAGGACAGCTCTGGGGCCAACGTCCTGACTTTC.